The 15 T cell receptor beta chains below were found in one sample sequenced in a study of cytomegalovirus exposure and HLA in healthy donors. Both 60 Vbeta primers and 13 Jbeta primers went into the PCR. Libraries were prepared by immunoSEQ multiplex PCR; TCRdb keeps only in-frame clonotypes and omits some of them. The sample lists more than 60,000 clones, around three quarters occurring once. The sequenced sample consisted of PBMCs. The receptors were gathered from a woman younger than 45 in good health and CMV-seronegative.

The chain has TRBV27 and TRBJ2-7; 7 bases match TRBD2. Germline loops: CDR1 MNHEY, CDR2 SMNVEV (reference sequence). V gave up 8 bases and J gave up 0 bases; unmatched junction bases: 4. The CDR3 totals 13 residues. The CDR3 here is CASRRGSSYEQYF. CDR3 nucleotide sequence: TGTGCCAGCCGGCGGGGGTCCTCCTACGAGCAGTACTTC.

V gene TRBV19 combines with J gene TRBJ1-5, with D unresolved. The germline gives CDR1 LNHDA, CDR2 SQIVND (reference sequence). Trimming took 4 bases from V and 6 from J, leaving 13 bases between them. This CDR3 spans 14 amino acids. This CDR3 reads CASSRTLWAQPQHF. The CDR3 nucleotides read TGTGCCAGTAGTAGGACTCTGTGGGCTCAGCCCCAGCATTTT.

V is TRBV30 and J is TRBJ1-2; D is unresolved. Germline V gene data show CDR1 as GTSNPN and CDR2 as SVGIG (reference sequence). The V and J ends lost 1 base and 7 bases respectively, with 16 bases between them. The CDR3 spans 14 residues. Here the CDR3 reads CAWSGRLSFGGYTF. The DNA for the CDR3 is TGTGCCTGGAGTGGCAGACTTAGTTTCGGTGGCTACACCTTC.

The rearrangement links TRBV7-9 to TRBJ1-4; a possible D gene is TRBD1 (5 bases). The ends were cut back, 1 base at V and 4 bases at J, with 10 bases in the middle. CDR3 length: 15 amino acids. Germline CDR1 and CDR2: SEHNR and FQNEAQ (reference sequence). CDR3 DNA sequence: TGTGCCAGCAGCTTAGTGCCAGGGAATAATGAAAAACTGTTTTTT. Residues: CASSLVPGNNEKLFF.

The gene calls are TRBV29-1 and TRBJ2-5; D might be TRBD1 (6 bases). This CDR3 spans 13 amino acids. Trimming left V 7 bases short and J 2 bases short, with 14 bases between. Per the germline V gene, CDR1 is SQVTM and CDR2 is ANQGSEA. CDR3 protein: CSGGGWGQETQYF. For the CDR3, the DNA is TGCAGCGGAGGGGGATGGGGGCAAGAGACCCAGTACTTC.

V gene TRBV28 combines with J gene TRBJ2-4; no definite D call. The CDR3 runs 13 residues. The V gene lost 5 bases and the J gene lost 1 base, with 6 bases spanning the gap. CDR1 and CDR2 from the germline V gene are MDHEN and SYDVKM. CDR3 region: CASSGTAKNIQYF. CDR3 DNA sequence: TGTGCCAGCAGTGGCACGGCCAAAAACATTCAGTACTTC.

The chain has TRBV5-4 and TRBJ1-2; 8 bases are shared with TRBD1. CDR1 and CDR2 (germline): SGHNT, YYREEE (reference sequence). The CDR3 is 15 amino acids. V lost 7 bases, J lost 5 bases, and 13 bases stayed unmatched. The DNA of the CDR3 is TGTGCCAGCCAGATCCATGTGACAGGGGAGTATGGCTACACCTTC. Residues: CASQIHVTGEYGYTF.

The chain links TRBV30 to TRBJ2-7; possibly TRBD1 for D (6 bases). The CDR3 runs 12 residues. V was clipped by 5 bases and J by 2 bases, with 10 bases between them. CDR1 and CDR2 from the germline V gene are GTSNPN and SVGIG (reference sequence). CDR3: CAWDRLAYEQYF. The CDR3, as DNA: TGTGCCTGGGACAGGCTCGCCTACGAGCAGTACTTC.

This clone occurred once. The chain employs TRBV9 and TRBJ2-5; 7 bases align to TRBD2. This CDR3 region has 13 residues. V lost 4 bases to trimming and J lost 6 bases; unmatched junction nucleotides: 6. Germline V gene data show CDR1 as SGDLS and CDR2 as YYNGEE. The CDR3 here is CASSPGGLKTQYF. CDR3 coding DNA: TGTGCCAGCAGCCCGGGGGGATTAAAGACCCAGTACTTC.

The J gene is TRBJ2-7, the V gene TRBV10-3; the match to TRBD1 covers 7 bases. This CDR3 contains 15 residues. The junction had 9 bases not matched to a gene; V was cut back by 7 bases and J by 0 bases. Germline CDR1 is ENHRY and CDR2 is SYGVKD. The CDR3 protein is CAINTDRTSSYEQYF. The DNA of the CDR3 is TGTGCCATCAACACGGACAGGACCTCCTCCTACGAGCAGTACTTC.

This chain joins TRBV7-9 and TRBJ2-7, with 7 bases matching TRBD1. CDR3 size: 14 residues. Per the germline V gene, CDR1 is SEHNR and CDR2 is FQNEAQ (reference sequence). V was pared by 3 bases and J by 4 bases, with 6 bases of the junction left unmatched. CDR3 in DNA: TGTGCCAGCAGCTTGGGACAGACAACATACGAGCAGTACTTC. This gives the protein CASSLGQTTYEQYF.

To note about this clone: The CDR3 ends on some other residue instead of the conserved phenylalanine or tryptophan, so this is likely a read error. It is unclear where the CDR3 begins or ends on the DNA, so no DNA is shown, and the CDR3 is as TCRdb lists it. The chain combines TRBV27 with TRBJ2-7; the DNA was not used to check the table's D call, TRBD2. CDR1 and CDR2 (germline): MNHEY, SMNVEV (reference sequence). Both ends counted, the CDR3 spans 11 residues. The CDR3 loop is CASSPDRRGVT.

This chain uses TRBV11-2 with TRBJ1-2; D might be TRBD1 (5 bases). This CDR3 is 15 amino acids long. Per the germline V gene, CDR1 is SGHAT and CDR2 is FQNNGV. V shed 5 bases and J shed 3 bases, with 16 bases lying between them. DNA for the CDR3: TGTGCCAGCAGCCTTGGGACGGGAGGGGACTATGGCTACACCTTC. Translated: CASSLGTGGDYGYTF.

This sequence joins TRBV11-2 and TRBJ1-2, with D perhaps TRBD1 (6 bases). This CDR3 has 14 amino acids. Trimming removed 5 bases from V and 2 bases from J, with 12 bases in between. Germline CDR1 is SGHAT and CDR2 is FQNNGV. CDR3 coding DNA: TGTGCCAGCAGCCCATCGACAGGCAACTATGGCTACACCTTC. As protein: CASSPSTGNYGYTF.

The chain carries TRBV7-8 and TRBJ2-5; D not resolved. The CDR3 totals 13 residues. Germline V gene sequence: CDR1 SGHVS, CDR2 FQNEAQ. The ends were cut back, 5 bases at V and 5 bases at J, with 12 bases in the middle. The CDR3 DNA sequence: TGTGCCAGCAGCCCCCGGTTCATGGAGACCCAGTACTTC. Protein: CASSPRFMETQYF.